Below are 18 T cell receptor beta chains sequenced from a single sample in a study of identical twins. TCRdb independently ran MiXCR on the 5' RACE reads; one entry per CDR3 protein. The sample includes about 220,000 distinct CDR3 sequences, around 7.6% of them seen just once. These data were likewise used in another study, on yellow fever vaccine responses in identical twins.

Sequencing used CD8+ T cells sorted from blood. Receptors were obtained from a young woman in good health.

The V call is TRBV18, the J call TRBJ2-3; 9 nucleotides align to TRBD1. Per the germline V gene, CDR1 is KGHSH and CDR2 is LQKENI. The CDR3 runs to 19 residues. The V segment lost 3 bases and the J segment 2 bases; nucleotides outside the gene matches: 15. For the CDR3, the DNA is TGTGCCAGCTCACCGCCCGGCACCGGGACAGGGAACAACACAGATACGCAGTATTTT. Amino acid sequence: CASSPPGTGTGNNTDTQYF.

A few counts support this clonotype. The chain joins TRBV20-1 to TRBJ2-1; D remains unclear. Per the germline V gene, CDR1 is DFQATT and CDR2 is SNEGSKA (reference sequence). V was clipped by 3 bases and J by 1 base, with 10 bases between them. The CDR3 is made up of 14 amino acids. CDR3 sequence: CSASWEWSYNEQFF. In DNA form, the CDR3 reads TGCAGTGCTAGCTGGGAATGGTCCTACAATGAGCAGTTCTTC.

As DNA, the CDR3 is TGTGCCAGCAGCCGAGGGACAGGGAGGAACACTGAAGCTTTCTTT. Protein product: CASSRGTGRNTEAFF. The J gene is TRBJ1-1, the V gene TRBV6-1, with 9 bases identical to TRBD1. This CDR3 contains 15 residues. Trimming cost V 6 bases and J 1 base; bases outside gene matches: 6. CDR1 MNHNS and CDR2 SASEGT come from the germline V gene.

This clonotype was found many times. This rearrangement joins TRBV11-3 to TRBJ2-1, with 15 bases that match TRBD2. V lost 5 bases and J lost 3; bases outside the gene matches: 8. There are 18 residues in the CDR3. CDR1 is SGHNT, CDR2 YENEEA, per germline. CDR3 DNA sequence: TGTGCCAGCAGCCCCGGACTAGCGGGAGGGCTCATCTACAATGAGCAGTTCTTC. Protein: CASSPGLAGGLIYNEQFF.

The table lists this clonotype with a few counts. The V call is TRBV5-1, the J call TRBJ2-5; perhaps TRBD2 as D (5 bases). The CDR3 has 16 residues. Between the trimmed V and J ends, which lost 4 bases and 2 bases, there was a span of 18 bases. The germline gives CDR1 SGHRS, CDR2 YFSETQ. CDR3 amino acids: CASSQPKVGVQETQYF. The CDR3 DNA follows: TGCGCCAGCAGCCAACCCAAGGTGGGAGTACAAGAGACCCAGTACTTC.

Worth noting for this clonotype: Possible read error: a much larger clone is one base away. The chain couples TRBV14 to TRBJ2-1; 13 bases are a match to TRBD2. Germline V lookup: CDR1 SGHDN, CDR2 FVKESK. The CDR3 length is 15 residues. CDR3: CVSSQLAGGPNEQFF. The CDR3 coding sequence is TGTGTCAGCAGTCAACTAGCGGGAGGGCCTAATGAGCAGTTCTTC.

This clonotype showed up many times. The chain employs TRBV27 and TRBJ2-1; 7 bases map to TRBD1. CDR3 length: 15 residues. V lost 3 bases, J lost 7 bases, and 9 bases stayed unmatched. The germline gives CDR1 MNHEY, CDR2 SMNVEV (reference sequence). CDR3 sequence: CASSLDPGGINEQFF. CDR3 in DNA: TGTGCCAGCAGTTTGGACCCAGGGGGAATTAATGAGCAGTTCTTC.

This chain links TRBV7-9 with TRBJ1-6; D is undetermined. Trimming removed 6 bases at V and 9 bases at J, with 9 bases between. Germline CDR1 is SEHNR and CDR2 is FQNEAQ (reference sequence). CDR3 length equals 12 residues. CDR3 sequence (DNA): TGTGCCAGCAGACCTTTGAGTTCACCCCTCCACTTT. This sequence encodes CASRPLSSPLHF.

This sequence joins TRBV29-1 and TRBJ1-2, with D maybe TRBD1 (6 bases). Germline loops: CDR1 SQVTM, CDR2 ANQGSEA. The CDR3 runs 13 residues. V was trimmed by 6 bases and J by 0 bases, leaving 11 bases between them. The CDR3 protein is CSVQGQTNYGYTF. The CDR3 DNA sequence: TGCAGCGTCCAAGGACAGACTAACTATGGCTACACCTTC.

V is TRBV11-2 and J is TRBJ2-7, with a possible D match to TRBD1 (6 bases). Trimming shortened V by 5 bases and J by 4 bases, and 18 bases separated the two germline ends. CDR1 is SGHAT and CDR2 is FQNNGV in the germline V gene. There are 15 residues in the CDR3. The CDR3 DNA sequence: TGTGCCAGCAGCGGGGGCATCTCTGACTATTACGAGCAGTACGTC. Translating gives CASSGGISDYYEQYV.

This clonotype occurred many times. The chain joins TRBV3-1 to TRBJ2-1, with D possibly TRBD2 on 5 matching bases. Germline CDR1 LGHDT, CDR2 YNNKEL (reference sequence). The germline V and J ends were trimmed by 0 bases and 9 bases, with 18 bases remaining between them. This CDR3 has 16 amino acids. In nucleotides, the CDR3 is TGTGCCAGCAGCCAAGATCCTTTGAGGGCTCAAGGTGAGCAGTTCTTC. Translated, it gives CASSQDPLRAQGEQFF.

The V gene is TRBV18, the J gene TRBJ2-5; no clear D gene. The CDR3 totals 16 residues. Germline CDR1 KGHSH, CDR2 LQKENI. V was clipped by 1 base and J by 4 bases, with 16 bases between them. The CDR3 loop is CASSPLADPGGETQYF. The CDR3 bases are TGTGCCAGCTCACCACTGGCAGACCCCGGCGGAGAGACCCAGTACTTC.

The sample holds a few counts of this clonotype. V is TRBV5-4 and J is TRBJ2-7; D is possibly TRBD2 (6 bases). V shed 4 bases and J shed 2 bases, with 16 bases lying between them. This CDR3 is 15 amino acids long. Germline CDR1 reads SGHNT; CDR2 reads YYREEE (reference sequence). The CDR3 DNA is TGTGCCAGCAGCAATTTAGCGGACTATCCCTACGAGCAGTACGTC. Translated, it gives CASSNLADYPYEQYV.

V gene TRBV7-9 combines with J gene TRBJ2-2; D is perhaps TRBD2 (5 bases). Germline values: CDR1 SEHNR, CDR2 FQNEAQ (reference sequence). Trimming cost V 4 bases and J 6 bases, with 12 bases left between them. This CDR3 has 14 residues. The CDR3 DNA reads TGTGCCAGCAGCTATCCCACGGGGTCCGGGGAGCTGTTTTTT. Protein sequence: CASSYPTGSGELFF.

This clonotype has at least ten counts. The CDR3 region has the DNA TGTGCCACCAGCCGATGGACGGGGAGCTCCTACAATGAGCAGTTCTTC. The encoded protein is CATSRWTGSSYNEQFF. The gene calls are TRBV15 and TRBJ2-1; possibly TRBD2 for D (5 bases). CDR1 is LNHNV and CDR2 is YYDKDF in the germline V gene (reference sequence). The CDR3 is 16 residues long. V was trimmed by 5 bases and J by 0 bases, leaving 14 bases between them.

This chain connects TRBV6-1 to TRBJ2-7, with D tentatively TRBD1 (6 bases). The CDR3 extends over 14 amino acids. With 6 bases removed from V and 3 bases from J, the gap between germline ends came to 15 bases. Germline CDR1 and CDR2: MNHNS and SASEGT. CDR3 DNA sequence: TGTGCCAGCAGCCCGGGACATACTCGCTACGAGCAGTACTTC. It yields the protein CASSPGHTRYEQYF.

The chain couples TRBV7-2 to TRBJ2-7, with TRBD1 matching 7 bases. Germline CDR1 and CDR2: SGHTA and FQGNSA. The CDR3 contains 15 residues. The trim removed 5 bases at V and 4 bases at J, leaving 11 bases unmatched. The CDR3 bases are TGTGCCAGCAGCATGACAGGGCCCCTCCGGTACGAGCAGTACTTC. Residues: CASSMTGPLRYEQYF.

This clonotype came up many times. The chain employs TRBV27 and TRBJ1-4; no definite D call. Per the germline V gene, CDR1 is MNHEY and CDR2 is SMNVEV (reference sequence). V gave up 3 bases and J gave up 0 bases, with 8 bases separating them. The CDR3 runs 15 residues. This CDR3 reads CASSFAQATNEKLFF. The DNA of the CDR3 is TGTGCCAGCAGTTTCGCGCAAGCAACTAATGAAAAACTGTTTTTT.